This TCR beta chain was documented in a study of neurological immune-mediated disorders. TCRdb re-called the 5' RACE reads with MiXCR, one entry per CDR3 protein. The sample consists of some 55,000 distinct CDR3 sequences, roughly 8% of them appearing once. Time point described: longitudinal time-point 3. The study used blood bank volunteers in Maryland, USA, as healthy controls. The unsorted libraries were produced from 2 million PBMCs held at -80 C. Regarding the study as a whole: Private repertoires in all groups were suggested, as expanded clones shared no CDR3 amino acid sequences across subjects.

This clonotype was counted ten times or more. The antigen is unknown. The sequence was collected from a woman aged 40 to 50 in good health. Sequenced sample: PBMCs.

This CDR3 is CASSLKGLSGGANYGYTF. In nucleotides, the CDR3 is TGTGCCAGCAGCTTAAAGGGTTTATCGGGGGGAGCTAACTATGGCTACACCTTC. This rearrangement joins TRBV7-9 to TRBJ1-2; tentatively, D is TRBD1 (5 bases). In germline, CDR1 is SEHNR, CDR2 FQNEAQ (reference sequence). This CDR3 contains 18 residues. The V and J ends lost 2 bases and 0 bases respectively, with 19 bases between them.